The clone carrying this T cell receptor beta chain turned up a few times. The antigen remains undetermined. In germline, CDR1 is MDHEN, CDR2 SYDVKM. V was trimmed by 2 bases and J by 6 bases, leaving 10 bases between them. The CDR3 is 13 amino acids. Unique molecular identifiers were present on the cDNA, and a universal primer site came from template switching. TCRdb reanalysed the 5' RACE reads using MiXCR and keeps one entry per CDR3 protein. The sample comprises 350,000 to 600,000 distinct CDR3 sequences, 11% to 15% of which are singletons, and 0.5% to 0.65% rests with the top ten. The record originates from a study of identical twins. Broader study findings: Findings depended on cross-sectional statistics rather than tracking the same donors. Memory repertoires lacked the insertion deficit that abundant cord blood beta clonotypes showed. Out-of-frame alpha sequences shared between twins exhibited an excess of low generation probability.

The data were also submitted as part of a second study, on yellow fever vaccine responses in identical twins.

The sequence derives from a woman in her late teens or twenties in good health. The source material was CD4+ T cells sorted from blood. The gene calls are TRBV28 and TRBJ1-1; possible D gene TRBD1, 5 bases. The CDR3 nucleotides are TGTGCCAGCAGTTTAGTAGGGGTCCCTGAAGCTTTCTTT. It encodes CASSLVGVPEAFF.